This T cell receptor (beta chain) was sequenced for a study of identical twins. Study outcomes and limitations: In cord blood, abundant beta clonotypes had fewer insertions; memory showed no trend.

TCRdb re-derived calls from the 5' RACE reads in MiXCR, one entry per CDR3 protein. The sample consists of around 960,000 distinct CDR3 sequences, 9% to 15% of them appearing once. Trimming at V came to 0 bases and at J to 0 bases, leaving 5 bases not matched to a gene. Per germline, CDR1 SGDLS and CDR2 YYNGEE. This CDR3 has 17 amino acids. All donors comprised healthy Caucasians. As regards this clonotype: Antigen: not known.

The same data also went into a second study, on yellow fever vaccine responses in identical twins.

Sequencing was carried out using PBMCs. The gene calls are TRBV9 and TRBJ2-1; TRBD2 matches at 8 bases. The source is a woman between 18 and 30 years old in good health. CDR3 DNA sequence: TGTGCCAGCAGCGTAGCCGGGGGGGCCTTCTCCTACAATGAGCAGTTCTTC. Its protein product is CASSVAGGAFSYNEQFF.